These T cell receptor beta chains were read from a single sample in a study of OX40 agonist ivuxolimab in advanced cancers. The table came from immunoSEQ multiplex PCR; TCRdb's copy has only in-frame clones and leaves some out. Among fewer than 85,000 clones, 85% to 90% were seen once, and the ten largest hold approximately 0.99%. The starting material was CD4+ or CD8+ T cells sorted from blood, obtained in a trial of the OX40 agonist ivuxolimab. The receptors shown here come from an adult with an advanced solid tumor such as melanoma, head and neck, liver or kidney cancer. Each CDR3 is given with its conserved first and last residue. Fields, in order: D gene, clone size, V gene, J gene, CDR3 protein, CDR3 DNA. The D gene is left open where the match is weak. Size is stated for part of the rows, as once, few or many counts, or as a class when the clone is expanded.

d_call: NA
clone_size: NA
v_call: TRBV19
j_call: TRBJ2-1
cdr3_aa: CASSTRDASNEQFF
cdr3_nt: TGTGCCAGTAGTACCCGGGACGCCTCTAATGAGCAGTTCTTC

d_call: NA
clone_size: NA
v_call: TRBV4-3
j_call: TRBJ2-4
cdr3_aa: CASSQATDF
cdr3_nt: TGCGCCAGCAGCCAGGCCACGGACTTC

d_call: NA
clone_size: NA
v_call: TRBV5-1
j_call: TRBJ1-4
cdr3_aa: CASSWTGKRDEKLFF
cdr3_nt: TGCGCCAGCAGCTGGACCGGGAAAAGGGATGAAAAACTGTTTTTT

d_call: TRBD2
clone_size: NA
v_call: TRBV5-4
j_call: TRBJ2-5
cdr3_aa: CASSPSGGAGETQYF
cdr3_nt: TGCGCCAGCAGCCCCAGCGGGGGGGCCGGGGAGACCCAGTACTTC

d_call: TRBD1
clone_size: NA
v_call: TRBV10-3
j_call: TRBJ2-1
cdr3_aa: CAIKALRDRDNEQFF
cdr3_nt: TGTGCCATCAAGGCTCTCCGGGACAGGGACAATGAGCAGTTCTTC

d_call: TRBD1
clone_size: NA
v_call: TRBV18
j_call: TRBJ1-1
cdr3_aa: CASSPTGLDTEAFF
cdr3_nt: TGTGCCAGCTCACCGACAGGGTTGGACACTGAAGCTTTCTTT

d_call: TRBD1
clone_size: NA
v_call: TRBV6-6
j_call: TRBJ2-2
cdr3_aa: CASSFGTGISTGELFF
cdr3_nt: TGTGCCAGCAGTTTCGGGACAGGGATAAGCACCGGGGAGCTGTTTTTT

d_call: TRBD1
clone_size: NA
v_call: TRBV7-6
j_call: TRBJ1-2
cdr3_aa: CASSLGTRQGVYGYTF
cdr3_nt: TGTGCCAGCAGCTTAGGGACTCGACAGGGCGTTTATGGCTACACCTTC

d_call: NA
clone_size: NA
v_call: TRBV11-2
j_call: TRBJ1-2
cdr3_aa: CASSFTRNYGYTF
cdr3_nt: TGTGCCAGCAGCTTCACCAGAAACTATGGCTACACCTTC

d_call: NA
clone_size: NA
v_call: TRBV5-1
j_call: TRBJ2-3
cdr3_aa: CASSLDRPATDTQYF
cdr3_nt: TGCGCCAGCAGCTTGGATCGGCCAGCCACAGATACGCAGTATTTT

d_call: NA
clone_size: NA
v_call: TRBV7-8
j_call: TRBJ2-5
cdr3_aa: CASSFDLQETQYF
cdr3_nt: TGTGCCAGCAGCTTCGACTTACAAGAGACCCAGTACTTC

d_call: TRBD1
clone_size: NA
v_call: TRBV19
j_call: TRBJ2-2
cdr3_aa: CASSSQTGKHGELFF
cdr3_nt: TGTGCCAGTAGTTCCCAGACAGGGAAGCACGGGGAGCTGTTTTTT

d_call: TRBD1
clone_size: NA
v_call: TRBV27
j_call: TRBJ2-1
cdr3_aa: CASSIQDRVRDEQFF
cdr3_nt: TGTGCCAGCAGTATACAGGACAGGGTGAGGGATGAGCAGTTCTTC

d_call: NA
clone_size: NA
v_call: TRBV19
j_call: TRBJ1-2
cdr3_aa: CASSIDVDYGYTF
cdr3_nt: TGTGCCAGTAGTATCGACGTTGACTATGGCTACACCTTC

d_call: NA
clone_size: NA
v_call: TRBV10-2
j_call: TRBJ1-1
cdr3_aa: CASSEWAGNTEAFF
cdr3_nt: TGCGCCAGCAGTGAGTGGGCAGGGAACACTGAAGCTTTCTTT

d_call: NA
clone_size: NA
v_call: TRBV5-1
j_call: TRBJ1-2
cdr3_aa: CASSLTRGNGGYTF
cdr3_nt: TGCGCCAGCAGCTTGACTAGGGGAAACGGTGGCTACACCTTC

d_call: NA
clone_size: NA
v_call: TRBV5-1
j_call: TRBJ2-7
cdr3_aa: CASSLGGADSYEQYF
cdr3_nt: TGCGCCAGCAGCTTGGGCGGGGCGGATTCCTACGAGCAGTACTTC

d_call: TRBD2
clone_size: NA
v_call: TRBV4-1
j_call: TRBJ2-3
cdr3_aa: CASSQGHGGSTDTQYF
cdr3_nt: TGCGCCAGCAGCCAAGGCCACGGGGGGAGCACAGATACGCAGTATTTT

d_call: TRBD1
clone_size: few
v_call: TRBV19
j_call: TRBJ1-1
cdr3_aa: CASSPTQGAGNTEAFF
cdr3_nt: TGTGCCAGTAGTCCCACTCAGGGGGCGGGAAACACTGAAGCTTTCTTT

d_call: NA
clone_size: NA
v_call: TRBV5-1
j_call: TRBJ2-5
cdr3_aa: CASSPSLDRSGETQYF
cdr3_nt: TGCGCCAGCAGCCCCTCGTTGGACAGGAGCGGGGAGACCCAGTACTTC

d_call: TRBD1
clone_size: NA
v_call: TRBV7-6
j_call: TRBJ2-1
cdr3_aa: CASSNRDRAYNEQFF
cdr3_nt: TGTGCCAGCAGCAACCGGGACAGGGCCTACAATGAGCAGTTCTTC

d_call: NA
clone_size: NA
v_call: TRBV18
j_call: TRBJ2-3
cdr3_aa: CASSPPSDTQYF
cdr3_nt: TGTGCCAGCTCACCACCTTCAGATACGCAGTATTTT

d_call: NA
clone_size: NA
v_call: TRBV19
j_call: TRBJ2-3
cdr3_aa: CASSISADTQYF
cdr3_nt: TGTGCCAGTAGTATAAGCGCAGATACGCAGTATTTT

d_call: NA
clone_size: NA
v_call: TRBV5-1
j_call: TRBJ1-2
cdr3_aa: CASSEDRQVNYGYTF
cdr3_nt: TGCGCCAGCAGCGAAGACAGGCAGGTTAACTATGGCTACACCTTC

d_call: NA
clone_size: few
v_call: TRBV2
j_call: TRBJ2-2
cdr3_aa: CASTQPGFDHGELFF
cdr3_nt: TGTGCCAGCACCCAGCCCGGGTTCGATCACGGGGAGCTGTTTTTT

d_call: NA
clone_size: NA
v_call: TRBV6-4
j_call: TRBJ1-1
cdr3_aa: CASSAQGRTEAFF
cdr3_nt: TGTGCCAGCAGTGCTCAGGGACGGACTGAAGCTTTCTTT

d_call: NA
clone_size: NA
v_call: TRBV18
j_call: TRBJ2-6
cdr3_aa: CASSPLQGSSGANVLTF
cdr3_nt: TGTGCCAGCTCACCACTGCAGGGGAGCTCTGGGGCCAACGTCCTGACTTTC

d_call: NA
clone_size: NA
v_call: TRBV30
j_call: TRBJ1-2
cdr3_aa: CAWSDTVGYTF
cdr3_nt: TGTGCCTGGAGTGACACGGTTGGCTACACCTTC

d_call: NA
clone_size: NA
v_call: TRBV4-2
j_call: TRBJ2-1
cdr3_aa: CASSQRESYEQFF
cdr3_nt: TGTGCCAGCAGCCAAAGGGAGAGTTATGAGCAGTTCTTC

d_call: NA
clone_size: once
v_call: TRBV27
j_call: TRBJ1-5
cdr3_aa: CASSTGYQPQHF
cdr3_nt: TGTGCCAGCAGTACAGGGTATCAGCCCCAGCATTTT

d_call: NA
clone_size: NA
v_call: TRBV6-1
j_call: TRBJ2-3
cdr3_aa: CASSDYRTSTDTQYF
cdr3_nt: TGTGCCAGCAGTGACTACCGAACAAGCACAGATACGCAGTATTTT

d_call: TRBD1
clone_size: NA
v_call: TRBV7-9
j_call: TRBJ2-3
cdr3_aa: CASSFRGTGAEDTQYF
cdr3_nt: TGTGCCAGCAGCTTTAGGGGGACAGGGGCTGAAGATACGCAGTATTTT

d_call: NA
clone_size: NA
v_call: TRBV7-9
j_call: TRBJ2-1
cdr3_aa: CASNLAGGNEQFF
cdr3_nt: TGTGCCAGCAACTTAGCAGGGGGGAATGAGCAGTTCTTC

d_call: NA
clone_size: NA
v_call: TRBV30
j_call: TRBJ1-2
cdr3_aa: CAWSLGIYGYTF
cdr3_nt: TGTGCCTGGAGTCTGGGGATCTATGGCTACACCTTC